These 3 T cell receptor beta chains came from one sample sequenced in a study of T-cell memory formation after mild COVID-19. MiXCR, applied by TCRdb to the 5' RACE reads, yields one record per CDR3 protein. The sample includes 400,000 to 550,000 distinct CDR3 sequences, about 23% of them seen just once. Sequenced input: PBMCs or a T cell subset sorted from them (not recorded which). The source is an adult woman who had mild COVID-19 (a few samples of this study predate the infection). Cell type and time point are not known.

This CDR3 reads CASSQQGATYEQYF. In DNA form, the CDR3 reads TGCGCCAGCAGCCAACAGGGGGCCACCTACGAGCAGTACTTC. The J gene is TRBJ2-7, the V gene TRBV4-1; 8 bases fit TRBD1. Germline lookup yields CDR1 MGHRA and CDR2 YSYEKL. The CDR3 covers 14 residues. V was pared by 2 bases and J by 2 bases, with 2 bases of the junction left unmatched.

The chain combines TRBV4-2 with TRBJ2-3, with D possibly being TRBD1 or TRBD2 (5 bases each). Germline lookup yields CDR1 LGHNA and CDR2 YNFKEQ. Trimming stripped 1 base from V and 3 bases from J, with 14 bases between. The CDR3 runs 16 residues. The CDR3 DNA is TGTGCCAGCAGCCAAGTCTGGGGGAGTGGTACAGATACGCAGTATTTT. This codes for CASSQVWGSGTDTQYF.

In its sample, this clonotype was seen a few times. V and J are TRBV5-1 and TRBJ2-1; D unclear. The CDR3 has 13 amino acids. V lost 5 bases and J lost 0, with 6 bases in between. CDR1 is SGHRS and CDR2 is YFSETQ in the germline V gene. The CDR3 reads CASRTHSYNEQFF. DNA of the CDR3: TGCGCCAGCAGGACCCACTCCTACAATGAGCAGTTCTTC.